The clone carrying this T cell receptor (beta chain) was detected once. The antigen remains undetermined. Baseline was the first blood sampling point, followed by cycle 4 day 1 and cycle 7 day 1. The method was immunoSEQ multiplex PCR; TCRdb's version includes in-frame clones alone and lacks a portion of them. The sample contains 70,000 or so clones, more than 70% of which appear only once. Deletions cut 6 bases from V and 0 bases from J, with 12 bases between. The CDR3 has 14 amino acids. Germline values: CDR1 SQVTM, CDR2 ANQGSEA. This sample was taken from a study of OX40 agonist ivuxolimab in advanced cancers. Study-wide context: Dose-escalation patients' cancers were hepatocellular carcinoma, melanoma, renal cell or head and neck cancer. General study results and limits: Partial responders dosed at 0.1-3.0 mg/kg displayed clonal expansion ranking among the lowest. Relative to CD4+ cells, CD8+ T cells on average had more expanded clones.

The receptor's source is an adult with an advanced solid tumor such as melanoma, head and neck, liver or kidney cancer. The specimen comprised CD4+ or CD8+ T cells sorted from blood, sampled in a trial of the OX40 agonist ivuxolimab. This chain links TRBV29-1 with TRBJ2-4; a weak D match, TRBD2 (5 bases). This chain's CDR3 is CSVEGGLAKNIQYF. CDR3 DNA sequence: TGCAGCGTCGAGGGCGGCTTAGCCAAAAACATTCAGTACTTC.